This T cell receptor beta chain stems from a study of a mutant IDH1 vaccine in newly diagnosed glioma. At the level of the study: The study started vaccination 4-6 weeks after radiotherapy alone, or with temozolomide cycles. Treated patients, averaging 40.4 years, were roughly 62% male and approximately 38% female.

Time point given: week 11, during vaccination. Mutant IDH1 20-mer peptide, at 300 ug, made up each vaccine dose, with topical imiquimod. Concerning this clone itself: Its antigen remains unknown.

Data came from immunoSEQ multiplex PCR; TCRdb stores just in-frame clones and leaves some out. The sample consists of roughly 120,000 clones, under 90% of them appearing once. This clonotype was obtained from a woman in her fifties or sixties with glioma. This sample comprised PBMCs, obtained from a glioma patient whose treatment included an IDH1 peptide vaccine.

Written as DNA, the CDR3 is TGTGCCATCATGGGCCTGCAGAAGGAGGGCAATGAGCAGTTCTTC. Its protein product is CAIMGLQKEGNEQFF. The genes are TRBV10-3 and TRBJ2-1; maybe TRBD2 (6 bases). The CDR3 contains 15 residues. Trimming took 7 bases from V and 6 from J, leaving 19 bases between them. Germline V lookup: CDR1 ENHRY, CDR2 SYGVKD.